The 29 T cell receptor beta chains below come from one sample, sequenced in a study of human T cells and chemical hapten exposure. MiXCR, run by TCRdb on the RACE reads, gives a single entry per CDR3 protein. The sample records about 340,000 distinct CDR3 sequences, about 7% being singletons. Sample time point: patch test 1, 2 weeks after DPC sensitization. Treatment here: therapeutic diphenylcyclopropenone sensitization with weekly scalp DPC. The specimen comprised whole blood, sampled in connection with sensitization to the hapten diphenylcyclopropenone (DPC). Every receptor here comes from a woman between 18 and 29 years old with alopecia areata. Some clones in this sample may be carry-over from other donors' samples.

The CDR3, as DNA: TGTGCCAGCAGCTTAGCCTGGACTAGCGGGGAGCGCACAGATACGCAGTATTTT. It is translated as CASSLAWTSGERTDTQYF. The rearrangement joins TRBV7-9 to TRBJ2-3; 12 nucleotides align to TRBD2. This CDR3 contains 18 residues. The V gene's germline CDR1 is SEHNR and CDR2 FQNEAQ (reference sequence). V lost 0 bases and J lost 1; bases outside the gene matches: 5.

This clonotype was counted a few times. The chain employs TRBV7-2 and TRBJ2-3, with 8 bases fitting TRBD2. The germline V gene encodes CDR1 SGHTA and CDR2 FQGNSA. The CDR3 contains 16 residues. Trimming removed 4 bases from V and 5 bases from J; junction bases left unmatched: 11. The CDR3, as DNA: TGTGCCAGCAGCTCAGCCGCTAGCGGGTCAGGAGATACGCAGTATTTT. It is translated as CASSSAASGSGDTQYF.

This clonotype has just a few counts. This chain uses TRBV7-2 with TRBJ1-3; D is uncertain. V shed 2 bases and J shed 0 bases, with 11 bases lying between them. Germline CDR1 reads SGHTA; CDR2 reads FQGNSA. CDR3 size: 16 residues. CDR3 in amino acids: CASSLNPDPSGNTIYF. The DNA for the CDR3 is TGTGCCAGCAGCTTAAACCCGGATCCCTCTGGAAACACCATATATTTT. Full variable domain (outside the CDR3, taken from reference TRBV7-2 and TRBJ1-3): GAGVSQSPSNKVTEKGKDVELRCDPISGHTALYWYRQSLGQGLEFLIYFQGNSAPDKSGLPSDRFSAERTGGSVSTLTIQRTQQEDSAVYLCASSLNPDPSGNTIYFGEGSWLTVV.

The genes are TRBV2 and TRBJ2-2, with D perhaps TRBD2 (5 bases). This CDR3 has 14 residues. In germline, CDR1 is SNHLY, CDR2 FYNNEI. V was shortened by 7 bases and J by 5 bases, with 14 bases between the two germline ends. The CDR3 DNA is TGTGCCAGCATGAAGGACTTTCTTACCGGGGAGCTGTTTTTT. Its translation: CASMKDFLTGELFF.

The chain employs TRBV9 and TRBJ1-1; D unclear. This CDR3 contains 14 residues. Germline V gene lookup returns CDR1 SGDLS and CDR2 YYNGEE. V dropped 0 bases and J dropped 3 bases, with 9 bases sitting between them. The CDR3 here is CASSVGRWDTEAFF. The CDR3 DNA reads as TGTGCCAGCAGCGTAGGCAGGTGGGACACTGAAGCTTTCTTT. Supplemented by reference TRBV9 and TRBJ1-1, the full variable domain reads DSGVTQTPKHLITATGQRVTLRCSPRSGDLSVYWYQQSLDQGLQFLIQYYNGEERAKGNILERFSAQQFPDLHSELNLSSLELGDSALYFCASSVGRWDTEAFFGQGTRLTVV.

This chain links TRBV6-5 with TRBJ1-1; D not resolved. CDR3 size: 14 residues. CDR1 and CDR2 (germline): MNHEY, SVGAGI. Trimming pared 0 bases from V and 3 bases from J, leaving 8 bases between. CDR3 amino acids: CASSYSFLYTEAFF. The CDR3 DNA is TGTGCCAGCAGTTACTCGTTTTTGTACACTGAAGCTTTCTTT.

The CDR3 bases are TGTGCCAGCAGATCCGGGACTCCGGGAGGGGAGCAGTACTTC. Translated, it gives CASRSGTPGGEQYF. V gene TRBV11-2 combines with J gene TRBJ2-7; 8 nucleotides align to TRBD2. The CDR3 is made up of 14 amino acids. V dropped 6 bases and J dropped 7; count of bases not matched to a gene: 11. The germline V gene encodes CDR1 SGHAT and CDR2 FQNNGV.

J is TRBJ1-1 and V is TRBV12-3 or TRBV12-4; D ambiguous. V lost 3 bases and J lost 1, with 9 bases in between. This CDR3 has 14 residues. In DNA, the CDR3 is TGTGCCAGCAGTTTTCGGGCGGGGAACACTGAAGCTTTCTTT. Translated, it gives CASSFRAGNTEAFF.

This clonotype was found a few times. The chain carries TRBV14 and TRBJ1-4, with D possibly being TRBD1 (6 bases). Germline V gene lookup returns CDR1 SGHDN and CDR2 FVKESK. Trimming shortened V by 0 bases and J by 12 bases, and 11 bases separated the two germline ends. The CDR3 length is 13 residues. The CDR3 reads CASSQEGTSELFF. DNA for the CDR3: TGTGCCAGCAGCCAAGAGGGGACATCGGAACTGTTTTTT. Full variable domain (missing parts from reference TRBV14 and TRBJ1-4): EAGVTQFPSHSVIEKGQTVTLRCDPISGHDNLYWYRRVMGKEIKFLLHFVKESKQDESGMPNNRFLAERTGGTYSTLKVQPAELEDSGVYFCASSQEGTSELFFGSGTQLSVL.

This chain uses TRBV18 with TRBJ1-2; D not certain. The CDR3 has 14 amino acids. Germline CDR1 KGHSH, CDR2 LQKENI. With 0 bases removed from V and 3 bases from J, the gap between germline ends came to 8 bases. CDR3 in amino acids: CASSPPSVDYGYTF. The CDR3 DNA reads as TGTGCCAGCTCACCACCGAGTGTAGACTATGGCTACACCTTC. The full variable domain, completed using reference TRBV18 and TRBJ1-2, is NAGVMQNPRHLVRRRGQEARLRCSPMKGHSHVYWYRQLPEEGLKFMVYLQKENIIDESGMPKERFSAEFPKEGPSILRIQQVVRGDSAAYFCASSPPSVDYGYTFGSGTRLTVV.

This clonotype was seen a handful of times. The chain couples TRBV7-9 to TRBJ1-5; 7 bases are shared with TRBD1. Germline assignment: CDR1 SEHNR and CDR2 FQNEAQ (reference sequence). The CDR3 is 15 amino acids. The J segment lost 5 bases and the V segment lost 1 base, leaving 5 bases of the junction unmatched. CDR3 amino acids: CASSLDRGWDQPQHF. The CDR3 nucleotides are TGTGCCAGCAGCTTAGACAGGGGATGGGATCAGCCCCAGCATTTT.

This clonotype was seen a handful of times. This chain links TRBV5-1 with TRBJ1-1, with D possibly being TRBD1 (6 bases). The CDR3 consists of 14 residues. The V end lost 4 bases, the J end lost 7 bases, and 17 bases lay between the germline ends. CDR1 and CDR2 from the germline V gene are SGHRS and YFSETQ. In DNA form, the CDR3 reads TGCGCCAGCAGCGGGACGGACAGTACCTATGAAGCTTTCTTT. Translation: CASSGTDSTYEAFF. The full variable domain, its missing parts supplied by reference TRBV5-1 and TRBJ1-1, is KAGVTQTPRYLIKTRGQQVTLSCSPISGHRSVSWYQQTPGQGLQFLFEYFSETQRNKGNFPGRFSGRQFSNSRSEMNVSTLELGDSALYLCASSGTDSTYEAFFGQGTRLTVV.

This chain links TRBV9 with TRBJ2-6, with TRBD2 as a possible D gene (5 bases). V lost 4 bases to trimming and J lost 2 bases, with 10 bases between them. Germline V gives CDR1 SGDLS, CDR2 YYNGEE. This CDR3 region has 15 residues. CDR3 nucleotide sequence: TGTGCCAGCAGCCCCCGGGGTGCTGGGGCCAACGTCCTGACTTTC. Protein sequence: CASSPRGAGANVLTF.

This chain links TRBV20-1 with TRBJ1-5; no reliable D call. Trimming stripped 3 bases from V and 3 bases from J, with 12 bases between. There are 14 residues in the CDR3. The germline V gene encodes CDR1 DFQATT and CDR2 SNEGSKA (reference sequence). CDR3 nucleotides: TGCAGTGCTAGGGCCGGGGATTTCAATCAGCCCCAGCATTTT. Amino acids: CSARAGDFNQPQHF.

Ten or more counts support this clonotype. The chain employs TRBV9 and TRBJ1-3, with 8 bases lining up with TRBD1. Trimming removed 2 bases from V and 4 bases from J; junction bases left unmatched: 5. The germline CDR1 and CDR2 sequences are SGDLS and YYNGEE. CDR3 length: 15 residues. DNA for the CDR3: TGTGCCAGCAGCGTCCAGGGGGCTTGGGGAAACACCATATATTTT. Encoded protein: CASSVQGAWGNTIYF. The full variable domain, with the rest looked up from reference TRBV9 and TRBJ1-3, is DSGVTQTPKHLITATGQRVTLRCSPRSGDLSVYWYQQSLDQGLQFLIQYYNGEERAKGNILERFSAQQFPDLHSELNLSSLELGDSALYFCASSVQGAWGNTIYFGEGSWLTVV.

This clonotype was counted at least ten times. The rearrangement joins TRBV7-9 to TRBJ2-3, with 9 bases that match TRBD1. V lost 4 bases and J lost 5; bases outside the gene matches: 16. Germline CDR1 and CDR2: SEHNR and FQNEAQ (reference sequence). The CDR3 is made up of 18 amino acids. The CDR3 sequence is CASSSRPGTGLLGDTQYF. CDR3 bases: TGTGCCAGCAGCTCCCGTCCCGGGACAGGGCTTTTAGGAGATACGCAGTATTTT.

In its sample, this clonotype was seen many times. The CDR3 loop is CASSLALAMTDTQYF. CDR3 coding DNA: TGTGCCAGCAGCTTGGCGTTGGCGATGACAGATACGCAGTATTTT. The V and J genes are TRBV5-5 and TRBJ2-3; D is unresolved. V was trimmed by 0 bases and J by 3 bases, leaving 11 bases between them. The CDR3 is 15 amino acids. Per germline, CDR1 SGHKS and CDR2 YYEKEE (reference sequence).

This clonotype was found many times. This chain connects TRBV6-6 to TRBJ2-7, with 8 bases aligning to TRBD2. The J segment lost 3 bases and the V segment lost 6 bases, leaving 7 bases of the junction unmatched. The CDR3 contains 14 residues. Germline V gene sequence: CDR1 MNHNY, CDR2 SVGAGI (reference sequence). The CDR3 here is CASSSPGRGYEQYF. The DNA of the CDR3 is TGTGCCAGCAGCTCCCCCGGGAGGGGCTACGAGCAGTACTTC.

This clonotype showed up many times. The chain uses TRBV28 and TRBJ2-2, with D uncertain. Germline CDR1 reads MDHEN; CDR2 reads SYDVKM. The germline V and J ends were trimmed by 5 bases and 4 bases, with 17 bases remaining between them. This CDR3 region has 16 residues. CDR3 amino acids: CASSGPRRYSTGELFF. The CDR3 DNA reads as TGTGCCAGCAGTGGTCCTAGGCGGTATAGCACCGGGGAGCTGTTTTTT.

This clonotype was seen many times. The genes are TRBV14 and TRBJ1-4, with 8 positions matching TRBD1. Trimming cost V 8 bases and J 11 bases; bases outside gene matches: 10. Germline V gene data show CDR1 as SGHDN and CDR2 as FVKESK. The length of the CDR3 is 13 residues. CDR3 bases: TGTGCCAGCTCTACGAACAGGGGGGGGAAACTGTTTTTT. It encodes CASSTNRGGKLFF.

Ten or more counts support this clonotype. The CDR3 bases are TGTGCCAGCAGCCAAGATCGCACGAACACCGGGGAGCTGTTTTTT. It specifies CASSQDRTNTGELFF. The chain is built from TRBV4-2 and TRBJ2-2; no clear D gene. V lost 0 bases and J lost 0, with 5 bases in between. Germline V CDR1 and CDR2: LGHNA, YNFKEQ. The CDR3 covers 15 residues.

J is TRBJ2-3 and V is TRBV7-9; D not certain. The CDR3 is 13 amino acids. V was trimmed by 3 bases and J by 2 bases, leaving 6 bases between them. Per germline, CDR1 SEHNR and CDR2 FQNEAQ (reference sequence). The CDR3 sequence: CASSLDVTDTQYF. CDR3 nucleotides: TGTGCCAGCAGCTTGGACGTCACAGATACGCAGTATTTT.

This clonotype was seen at least ten times. The chain recombines TRBV29-1 with TRBJ1-1, with D maybe TRBD1 (5 bases). Trimming left V 6 bases short and J 8 bases short, with 16 bases between. The CDR3 contains 12 residues. CDR1 and CDR2 (germline): SQVTM, ANQGSEA. CDR3 protein: CSVLLDREEAFF. CDR3 bases: TGCAGCGTCCTCCTTGACAGAGAAGAAGCTTTCTTT.

The chain is built from TRBV18 and TRBJ1-4; D ambiguous. In germline, CDR1 is KGHSH, CDR2 LQKENI. The V gene lost 2 bases and the J gene lost 7 bases, with 8 bases spanning the gap. The CDR3 sequence is 13 residues long. CDR3 loop: CASSPVGGEKLFF. The CDR3 bases are TGTGCCAGCTCACCAGTGGGTGGTGAAAAACTGTTTTTT.

This clonotype was observed a handful of times. The gene calls are TRBV29-1 and TRBJ2-5; unclear D gene. The CDR3 consists of 11 residues. With 8 bases removed from V and 5 bases from J, the gap between germline ends came to 12 bases. Germline lookup yields CDR1 SQVTM and CDR2 ANQGSEA. DNA for the CDR3: TGCAGCCCGCGGATCGCCGAGACCCAGTACTTC. Translation: CSPRIAETQYF.

The CDR3 here is CSVARAERTDTQYF. CDR3 bases: TGCAGCGTTGCCCGAGCGGAGCGCACAGATACGCAGTATTTT. The chain couples TRBV29-1 to TRBJ2-3; the D gene is possibly TRBD2 (5 bases). The germline CDR1 and CDR2 sequences are SQVTM and ANQGSEA. The ends were cut back, 4 bases at V and 1 base at J, with 12 bases in the middle. CDR3 length equals 14 residues.

The sample holds a few counts of this clonotype. This CDR3 is CASSLVRSGNTIYF. As DNA, the CDR3 is TGTGCCAGCAGCTTGGTTAGGTCTGGAAACACCATATATTTT. The chain carries TRBV5-6 and TRBJ1-3; unclear D gene. The germline V gene has CDR1 SGHDT and CDR2 YYEEEE. V gave up 0 bases and J gave up 1 base, with 5 bases separating them. This CDR3 spans 14 amino acids.

This clonotype was counted only a few times. The CDR3, as DNA: TGTGCCAGCTCACCCGATCTACAGGAAAAACTGTTTTTT. Amino acid sequence: CASSPDLQEKLFF. The chain joins TRBV18 to TRBJ1-4; no clear D. CDR1 and CDR2 from the germline V gene are KGHSH and LQKENI. Between the trimmed V and J ends, which lost 3 bases and 8 bases, there was a span of 10 bases. The CDR3 length is 13 residues.

The chain employs TRBV12-5 and TRBJ2-3; no firm D call. Germline loops: CDR1 LGHNT, CDR2 FRNRAP. The CDR3 totals 13 residues. V dropped 0 bases and J dropped 3 bases, with 4 bases sitting between them. This CDR3 reads CASGLVLTDTQYF. The CDR3 nucleotides read TGTGCTAGTGGTTTGGTATTGACAGATACGCAGTATTTT.